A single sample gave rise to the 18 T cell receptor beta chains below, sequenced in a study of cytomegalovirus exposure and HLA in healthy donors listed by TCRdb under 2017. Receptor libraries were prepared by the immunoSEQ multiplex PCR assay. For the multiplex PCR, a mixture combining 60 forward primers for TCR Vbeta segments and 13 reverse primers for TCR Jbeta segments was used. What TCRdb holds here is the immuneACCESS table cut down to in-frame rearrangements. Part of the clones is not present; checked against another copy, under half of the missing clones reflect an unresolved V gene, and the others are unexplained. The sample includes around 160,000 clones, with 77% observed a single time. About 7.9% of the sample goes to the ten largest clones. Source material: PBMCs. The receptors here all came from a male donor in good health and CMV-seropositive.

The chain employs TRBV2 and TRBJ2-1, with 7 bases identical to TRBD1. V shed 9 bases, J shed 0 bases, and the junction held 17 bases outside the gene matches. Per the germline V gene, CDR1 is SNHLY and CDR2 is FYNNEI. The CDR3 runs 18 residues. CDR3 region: CARQGAPTGVYSYNEQFF. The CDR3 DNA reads TGTGCCAGACAAGGGGCTCCCACAGGGGTATACTCCTACAATGAGCAGTTCTTC.

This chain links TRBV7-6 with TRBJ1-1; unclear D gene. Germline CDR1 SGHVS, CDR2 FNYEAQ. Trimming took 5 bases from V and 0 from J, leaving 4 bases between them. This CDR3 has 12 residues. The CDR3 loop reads CASSPVNTEAFF. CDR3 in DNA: TGTGCCAGCAGCCCAGTGAACACTGAAGCTTTCTTT.

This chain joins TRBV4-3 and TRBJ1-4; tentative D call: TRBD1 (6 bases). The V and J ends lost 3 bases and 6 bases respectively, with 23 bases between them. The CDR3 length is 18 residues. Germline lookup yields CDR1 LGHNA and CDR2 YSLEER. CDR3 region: CASSQAPLEGEEDEKLFF. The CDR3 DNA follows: TGCGCCAGCAGCCAGGCACCGCTCGAGGGGGAAGAAGATGAAAAACTGTTTTTT.

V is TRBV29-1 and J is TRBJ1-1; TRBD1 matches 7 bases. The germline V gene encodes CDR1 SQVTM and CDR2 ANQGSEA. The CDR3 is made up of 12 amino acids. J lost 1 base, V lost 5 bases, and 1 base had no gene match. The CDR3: CSVHRGNTEAFF. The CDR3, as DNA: TGCAGCGTTCACAGGGGGAACACTGAAGCTTTCTTT.

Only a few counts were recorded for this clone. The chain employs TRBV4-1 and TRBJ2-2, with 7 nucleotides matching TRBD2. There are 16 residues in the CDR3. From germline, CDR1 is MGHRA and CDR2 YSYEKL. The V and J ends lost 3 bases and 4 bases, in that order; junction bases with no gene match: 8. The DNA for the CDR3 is TGCGCCAGCAGCCACCTCGCCTCGGGAGGCACCGGGGAGCTGTTTTTT. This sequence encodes CASSHLASGGTGELFF.

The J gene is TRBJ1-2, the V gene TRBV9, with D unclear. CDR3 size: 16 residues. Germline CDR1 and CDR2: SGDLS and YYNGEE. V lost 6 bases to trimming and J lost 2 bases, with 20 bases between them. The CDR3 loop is CASTTSSGGPNYGYTF. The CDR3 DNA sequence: TGTGCCAGCACCACCTCGTCGGGAGGGCCAAACTATGGCTACACCTTC.

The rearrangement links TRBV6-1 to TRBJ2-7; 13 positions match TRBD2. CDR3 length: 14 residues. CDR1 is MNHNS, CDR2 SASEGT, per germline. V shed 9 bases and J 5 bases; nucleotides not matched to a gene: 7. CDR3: CASLLAGGSHEQYF. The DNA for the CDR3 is TGTGCCAGTCTACTAGCGGGGGGGTCCCACGAGCAGTACTTC.

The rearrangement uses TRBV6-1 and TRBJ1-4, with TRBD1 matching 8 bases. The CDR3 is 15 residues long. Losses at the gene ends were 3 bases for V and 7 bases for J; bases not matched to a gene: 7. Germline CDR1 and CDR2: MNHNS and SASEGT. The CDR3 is CASSEPGQVPEKLFF. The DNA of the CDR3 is TGTGCCAGCAGTGAGCCGGGACAGGTCCCTGAAAAACTGTTTTTT.

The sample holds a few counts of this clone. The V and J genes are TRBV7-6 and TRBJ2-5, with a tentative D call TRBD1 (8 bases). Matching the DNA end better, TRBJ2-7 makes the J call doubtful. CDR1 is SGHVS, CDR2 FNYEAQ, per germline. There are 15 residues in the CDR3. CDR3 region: CASSLGTGTTYEQYF. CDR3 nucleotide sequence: TGTGCCAGCAGCTTAGGGACAGGGACTACCTACGAGCAGTACTTC.

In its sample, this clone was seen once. DNA of the CDR3: TGTGCCAGCAGCTTAAGGGCTGAAGGACAGGTACCCTACGAGCAGTACTTC. This translates into CASSLRAEGQVPYEQYF. The chain joins TRBV7-8 to TRBJ2-5; 7 bases align to TRBD1. The DNA end is a closer match to TRBJ2-7, so the J assignment may be wrong. The CDR3 consists of 17 residues. Germline lookup yields CDR1 SGHVS and CDR2 FQNEAQ.

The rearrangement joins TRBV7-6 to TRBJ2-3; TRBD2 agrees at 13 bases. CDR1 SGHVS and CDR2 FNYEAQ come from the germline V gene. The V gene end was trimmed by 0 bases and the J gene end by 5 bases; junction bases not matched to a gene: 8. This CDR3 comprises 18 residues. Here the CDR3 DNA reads TGTGCCAGCAGCTTAGCCCTACTAGCGGGGGGGCCAAAAGATACGCAGTATTTT. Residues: CASSLALLAGGPKDTQYF.

CDR3: CASRSRQAADNSPLHF. The CDR3 DNA sequence: TGTGCCAGCAGAAGTAGACAGGCGGCGGATAATTCACCCCTCCACTTT. This chain uses TRBV5-8 with TRBJ1-6; D is perhaps TRBD1 (6 bases). Per germline, CDR1 SGHTS and CDR2 YDEGEE. V was pared by 5 bases and J by 5 bases, with 17 bases between. The CDR3 runs to 16 residues.

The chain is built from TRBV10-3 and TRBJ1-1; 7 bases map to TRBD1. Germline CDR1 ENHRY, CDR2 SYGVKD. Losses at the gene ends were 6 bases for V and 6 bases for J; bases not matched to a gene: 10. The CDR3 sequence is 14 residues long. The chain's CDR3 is CAIRMVGGASEAFF. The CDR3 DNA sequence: TGTGCCATCAGGATGGTAGGGGGCGCATCTGAAGCTTTCTTT.

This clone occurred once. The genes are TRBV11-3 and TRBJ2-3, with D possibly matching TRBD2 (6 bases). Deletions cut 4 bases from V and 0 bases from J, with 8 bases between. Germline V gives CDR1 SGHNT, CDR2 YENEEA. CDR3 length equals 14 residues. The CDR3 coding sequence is TGTGCCAGCAGCTCTCGGGGGAGCACAGATACGCAGTATTTT. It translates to CASSSRGSTDTQYF. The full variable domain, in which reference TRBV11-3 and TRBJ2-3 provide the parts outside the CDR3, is EAGVVQSPRYKIIEKKQPVAFWCNPISGHNTLYWYLQNLGQGPELLIRYENEEAVDDSQLPKDRFSAERLKGVDSTLKIQPAELGDSAVYLCASSSRGSTDTQYFGPGTRLTVL.

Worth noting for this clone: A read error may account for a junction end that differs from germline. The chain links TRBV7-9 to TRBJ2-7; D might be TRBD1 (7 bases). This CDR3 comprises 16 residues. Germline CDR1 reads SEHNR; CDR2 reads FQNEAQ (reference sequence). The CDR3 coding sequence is TGTTCCAGCAGCCAATTGGGGGGACAGAGAACCTACGAGCAGTACTTC. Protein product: CSSSQLGGQRTYEQYF.

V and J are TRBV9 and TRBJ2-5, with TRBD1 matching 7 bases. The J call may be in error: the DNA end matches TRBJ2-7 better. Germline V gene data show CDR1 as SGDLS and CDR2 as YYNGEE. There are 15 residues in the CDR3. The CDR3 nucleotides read TGTGCCAGCAGCGTAGCCCCACAGGGGACCTACGAGCAGTACTTC. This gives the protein CASSVAPQGTYEQYF.

This CDR3 reads CATSRDRVRNTEAFF. CDR3 nucleotides: TGTGCCACCAGCAGGGACAGGGTGAGGAACACTGAAGCTTTCTTT. The V gene is TRBV15, the J gene TRBJ1-1, with 8 nucleotides matching TRBD1. The ends lost 3 bases at V and 1 base at J; junction bases unmatched: 4. The CDR3 is 15 amino acids. CDR1 and CDR2 from the germline V gene are LNHNV and YYDKDF (reference sequence). Drawing the rest from reference TRBV15 and TRBJ1-1, the complete variable domain is DAMVIQNPRYQVTQFGKPVTLSCSQTLNHNVMYWYQQKSSQAPKLLFHYYDKDFNNEADTPDNFQSRRPNTSFCFLDIRSPGLGDTAMYLCATSRDRVRNTEAFFGQGTRLTVV.

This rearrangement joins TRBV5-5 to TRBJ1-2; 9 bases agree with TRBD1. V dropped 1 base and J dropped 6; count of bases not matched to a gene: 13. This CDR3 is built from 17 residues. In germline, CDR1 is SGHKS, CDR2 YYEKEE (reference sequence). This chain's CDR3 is CASSLLLPGTGNHGYTF. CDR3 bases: TGTGCCAGCAGCTTGCTCCTCCCCGGGACAGGGAACCATGGCTACACCTTC.